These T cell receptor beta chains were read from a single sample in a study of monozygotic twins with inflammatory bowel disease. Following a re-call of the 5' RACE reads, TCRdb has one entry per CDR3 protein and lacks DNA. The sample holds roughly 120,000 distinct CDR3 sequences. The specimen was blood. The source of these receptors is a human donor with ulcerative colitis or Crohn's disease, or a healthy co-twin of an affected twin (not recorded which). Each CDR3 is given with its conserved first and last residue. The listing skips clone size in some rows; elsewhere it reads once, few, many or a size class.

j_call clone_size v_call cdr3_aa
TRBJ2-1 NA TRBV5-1 CASSLAGLGYNEQFF
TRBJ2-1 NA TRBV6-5 CASSSLTARPNNEQFF
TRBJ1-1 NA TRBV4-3 CASSQNMADTEAFF
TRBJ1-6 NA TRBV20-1 CSALRDLHNSPLHF
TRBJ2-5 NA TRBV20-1 CSAQRPTSGSWETQYF
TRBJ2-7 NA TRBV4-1 CASSRDRIRGRGFYEQYF
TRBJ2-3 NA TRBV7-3 CASSFGAPGAEDTQYF
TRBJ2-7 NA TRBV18 CASSPKVSSLWGQYF
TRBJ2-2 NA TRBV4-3 CASSLSGLLIAGELFF
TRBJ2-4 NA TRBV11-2 CASSYYGTAGVSDIQYF
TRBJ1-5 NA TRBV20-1 CSAREVGDWNQPQHF
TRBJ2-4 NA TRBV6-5 CASSFEGITKNIQYF
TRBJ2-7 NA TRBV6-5 CASRPTSGGYSYEQYF
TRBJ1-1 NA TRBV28 CASSTPGGGGTEAFF
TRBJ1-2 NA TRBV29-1 CSVASGRGYGYTF
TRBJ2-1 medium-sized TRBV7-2 CASSLAAVYNEQFF
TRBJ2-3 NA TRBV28 CASATTDTQYF
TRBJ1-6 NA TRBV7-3 CASSLVGEPSNSPLHF
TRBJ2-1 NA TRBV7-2 CASSLEGGIMGNEQFF
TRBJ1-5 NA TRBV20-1 CSAREGGIGQPQHF
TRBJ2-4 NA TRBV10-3 CAISESTVAKNIQYF
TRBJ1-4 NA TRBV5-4 CASSLETGGDEKLFF
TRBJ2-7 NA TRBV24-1 CATSRRGDSYEQYF
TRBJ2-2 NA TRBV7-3 CASSPGLAWLAGELFF
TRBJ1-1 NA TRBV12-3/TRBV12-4 CASRTNRRPEAFF
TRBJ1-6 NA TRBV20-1 CSARVGGRGVYNSPLHF
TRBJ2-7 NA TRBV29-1 CSVEMSGVSFGQYF
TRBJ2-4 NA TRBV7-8 CASSSGQGRGIQYF
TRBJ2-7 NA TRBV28 CASSLGTGVDEQYF
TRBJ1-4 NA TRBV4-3 CASSPETAANEKLFF
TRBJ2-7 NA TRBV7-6 CASSFPDQIQYF
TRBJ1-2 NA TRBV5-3 CARSGPNRANNYGYTF
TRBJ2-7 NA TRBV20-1 CSALPGAHEQYF
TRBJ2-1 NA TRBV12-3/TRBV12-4 CASSTTSGRAHEQFF
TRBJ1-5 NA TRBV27 CASSPLQGLSQPQHF
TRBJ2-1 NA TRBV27 CASSPRLLYNEQFF
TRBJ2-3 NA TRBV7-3 CASSLSLPTDTQYF
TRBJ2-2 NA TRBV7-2 CASSLTSGRGGELFF
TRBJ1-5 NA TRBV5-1 CASSLYPGTGQPQHF
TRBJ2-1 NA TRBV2 CASLLAGGMYNEQFF
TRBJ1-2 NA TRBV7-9 CASSLRSTTLDGYTF
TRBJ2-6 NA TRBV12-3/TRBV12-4 CASSLRGSGANVLTF
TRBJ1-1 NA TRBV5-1 CASCLGVNTEAFF
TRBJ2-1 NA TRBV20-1 CSARFLAGGPSYNEQFF
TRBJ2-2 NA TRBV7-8 CASRGSTSGNTGELFF
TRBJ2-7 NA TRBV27 CASSLTGTGTKQYF
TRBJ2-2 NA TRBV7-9 CASSLFLTGVNTGELFF
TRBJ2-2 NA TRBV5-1 CASHRDFNTGELFF
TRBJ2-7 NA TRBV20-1 CSARDHFRGRGYEQYF
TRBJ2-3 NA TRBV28 CASSFRLAGGPDTQYF
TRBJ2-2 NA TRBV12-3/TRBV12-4 CASSLDTGRGTGGELFF
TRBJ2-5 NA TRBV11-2 CASSRTGGDQETQYF